The entry below gives a single T cell receptor beta chain sequence along with its context. Unmatched junction bases numbered 10, after V lost 5 bases and J lost 7 bases. Per germline, CDR1 SGHTA and CDR2 FQGTGA. The CDR3 sequence is 16 residues long. These data are taken from a study of blood T cell repertoires in COVID-19. Across the study: PBMCs, B-cell-depleted T cells, or T cells were the source of the cDNA or gDNA that made up the material.

In the authors' workflow: Nucleated cell number was recorded as an estimate derived from reference gene primer amplification. Method: immunoSEQ multiplex PCR; TCRdb's copy keeps in-frame clones and lacks some. The DNA was the basis for D and trimming; V, J and clone size are from that table. The sample carries a few hundred thousand clones, roughly 87% recorded once. Material for sequencing was peripheral blood. The gene calls are TRBV7-3 and TRBJ2-2, with 10 bases fitting TRBD2. The clonotype comes from a woman between 45 and 65 years old who had recovered from COVID-19. CDR3 coding DNA: TGTGCCAGCAGCGCGGGGGTAGCGGGAGGAGGCGGGGAGCTGTTTTTT. Residues: CASSAGVAGGGGELFF. Variable domain in full (rest from reference TRBV7-3 and TRBJ2-2): GAGVSQTPSNKVTEKGKYVELRCDPISGHTALYWYRQSLGQGPEFLIYFQGTGAADDSGLPNDRFFAVRPEGSVSTLKIQRTERGDSAVYLCASSAGVAGGGGELFFGEGSRLTVL.